This T cell receptor beta chain is from a study of T cell responses to AZD1222 COVID-19 vaccine. Both about-4-week and about-12-week second-dose recipients were combined. In germline, CDR1 is KGHSH, CDR2 LQKENI. The CDR3 loop spans 14 amino acids. V dropped 1 base and J dropped 7 bases, with 8 bases sitting between them. Assay: immunoSEQ multiplex PCR; the TCRdb copy retains only in-frame clones and omits some. The sample includes about 59,000 clones, roughly nine tenths of them seen just once. The sample was peripheral blood, taken 28 days after the second AZD1222 dose. The V and J genes are TRBV18 and TRBJ1-6; D ambiguous. This receptor was identified in an adult who received the AZD1222 COVID-19 vaccine. The CDR3 coding sequence is TGTGCCAGCTCACCACGTGAGGAAAATTCACCCCTCCACTTT. Its translation is CASSPREENSPLHF.